This T cell receptor (beta chain) derives from a study of chronic HIV infection and antiretroviral therapy. Each CDR3 protein is one row after TCRdb ran MiXCR on the 5' RACE reads. The sample shows around 31,000 distinct CDR3 sequences, about 9.7% of them seen only once. The CDR3 extends over 16 amino acids. Germline CDR1 reads MDHEN; CDR2 reads SYDVKM. The ends were cut back, 7 bases at V and 0 bases at J, with 15 bases in the middle. This clonotype was picked up many times. V is TRBV28 and J is TRBJ1-4; no clear D gene. Sequenced: peripheral blood. This TCR came from an adult who had HIV and had not received antiretroviral therapy, or was an uninfected healthy control (not recorded which). The CDR3 is CASIGGPTATNEKLFF. The DNA for the CDR3 is TGTGCCAGCATAGGAGGGCCTACCGCAACTAATGAAAAACTGTTTTTT.